Each of the 17 T cell receptor beta chains below was sequenced from the same sample in a study of PD-L1 blockade in urothelial cancer. Using immunoSEQ multiplex PCR, the repertoire was profiled, and TCRdb retains in-frame clones only, with some absent. Here the sample spans about 39,000 clones, approximately 90% being singletons. The time point is: pretreatment peripheral blood. The sequenced sample was PBMCs, obtained around atezolizumab (anti-PD-L1) treatment. These receptors were collected from a woman between 55 and 75 years old with urothelial cancer.

This chain links TRBV5-4 with TRBJ2-7; weak D call: TRBD1 (6 bases). The CDR3 has 12 amino acids. Germline V gives CDR1 SGHNT, CDR2 YYREEE (reference sequence). The ends were cut back, 6 bases at V and 5 bases at J, with 12 bases in the middle. The CDR3 DNA reads TGTGCCAGCACCGACAGGTCTCACGAGCAGTACTTC. Translation: CASTDRSHEQYF.

The genes are TRBV7-9 and TRBJ1-3; D uncertain. The germline V and J ends were trimmed by 1 base and 1 base, with 5 bases remaining between them. Per the germline V gene, CDR1 is SEHNR and CDR2 is FQNEAQ (reference sequence). The CDR3 length is 14 residues. CDR3 bases: TGTGCCAGCAGCTTAGTCGGGTCTGGAAACACCATATATTTT. It is translated as CASSLVGSGNTIYF. The full variable domain, in which reference TRBV7-9 and TRBJ1-3 provide the parts outside the CDR3, is DTGVSQNPRHKITKRGQNVTFRCDPISEHNRLYWYRQTLGQGPEFLTYFQNEAQLEKSRLLSDRFSAERPKGSFSTLEIQRTEQGDSAMYLCASSLVGSGNTIYFGEGSWLTVV.

J is TRBJ2-5 and V is TRBV6-1; 7 bases agree with TRBD1. CDR1 MNHNS and CDR2 SASEGT come from the germline V gene. The trim removed 7 bases at V and 3 bases at J, leaving 8 bases unmatched. The CDR3 runs to 14 residues. CDR3 bases: TGTGCCAGCATGACCGGGACAGTAAAAGAGACCCAGTACTTC. Amino acid sequence: CASMTGTVKETQYF.

This chain links TRBV7-9 with TRBJ2-5, with 9 bases that match TRBD1. Per germline, CDR1 SEHNR and CDR2 FQNEAQ (reference sequence). The J segment lost 5 bases and the V segment lost 4 bases, leaving 5 bases of the junction unmatched. The CDR3 consists of 14 residues. The CDR3 DNA reads as TGTGCCAGCAGCTCCGGGACAGGGCTCGAGACCCAGTACTTC. Protein sequence: CASSSGTGLETQYF.

The rearrangement joins TRBV28 to TRBJ2-3, with D uncertain. Germline V lookup: CDR1 MDHEN, CDR2 SYDVKM. V was clipped by 7 bases and J by 6 bases, with 8 bases between them. This CDR3 contains 11 residues. CDR3 loop: CASNLRDTQYF. CDR3 nucleotide sequence: TGTGCCAGCAACCTGAGGGATACGCAGTATTTT.

The chain is built from TRBV7-8 and TRBJ2-1; tentative D call: TRBD2 (6 bases). Trimming cost V 5 bases and J 6 bases, with 17 bases left between them. CDR3 length: 15 amino acids. Germline loops: CDR1 SGHVS, CDR2 FQNEAQ. The CDR3: CASSPSAGYLNEQFF. The CDR3 bases are TGTGCCAGCAGCCCCTCAGCGGGCTACCTCAATGAGCAGTTCTTC. Combining the CDR3 with reference TRBV7-8 and TRBJ2-1 gives the whole variable domain GAGVSQSPRYKVAKRGQDVALRCDPISGHVSLFWYQQALGQGPEFLTYFQNEAQLDKSGLPSDRFFAERPEGSVSTLKIQRTQQEDSAVYLCASSPSAGYLNEQFFGPGTRLTVL.

This clone was detected a few times. The J gene is TRBJ2-3, the V gene TRBV5-4, with 12 positions matching TRBD2. The CDR3 is 18 residues long. Germline loops: CDR1 SGHNT, CDR2 YYREEE (reference sequence). Unmatched junction bases numbered 12, after V lost 4 bases and J lost 3 bases. The CDR3 region is CASSHGGASGRVTDTQYF. The CDR3 DNA follows: TGTGCCAGCAGCCATGGGGGGGCTAGCGGGAGGGTAACAGATACGCAGTATTTT.

This clone is labeled as medium-sized. The same CDR3 arises from other DNA sequences in this sample as well. The genes are TRBV28 and TRBJ2-4; D is possibly TRBD1 (6 bases). Looked up from germline, CDR1 is MDHEN and CDR2 is SYDVKM. The CDR3 runs 14 residues. V was pared by 2 bases and J by 1 base, with 6 bases between. The CDR3 DNA reads TGTGCCAGCAGTTTACAGGGGGCCAAAAACATTCAGTACTTC. Protein sequence: CASSLQGAKNIQYF.

The J gene is TRBJ1-1, the V gene TRBV7-9; a possible D gene is TRBD1 (5 bases). The CDR3 has 14 residues. The ends were cut back, 1 base at V and 5 bases at J, with 11 bases in the middle. Per germline, CDR1 SEHNR and CDR2 FQNEAQ (reference sequence). CDR3 nucleotides: TGTGCCAGCAGCTTAGGGGGCGCGACGACTGAAGCTTTCTTT. Its translation is CASSLGGATTEAFF.

The V and J genes are TRBV29-1 and TRBJ1-5; D is uncertain. The CDR3 contains 13 residues. Germline CDR1 and CDR2: SQVTM and ANQGSEA. V was trimmed by 4 bases and J by 0 bases, leaving 7 bases between them. Written as DNA, the CDR3 is TGCAGCGTTGTATGGCATAGCAATCAGCCCCAGCATTTT. It encodes CSVVWHSNQPQHF.

The rearrangement uses TRBV30 and TRBJ2-5, with 10 bases that match TRBD1. CDR3 length: 16 residues. The V segment lost 2 bases and the J segment 6 bases; nucleotides outside the gene matches: 12. Germline assignment: CDR1 GTSNPN and CDR2 SVGIG (reference sequence). The CDR3 bases are TGTGCCTGGAGTCAGGGGGGGACAGGGGTAAGGCAGACCCAGTACTTC. This encodes CAWSQGGTGVRQTQYF.

This rearrangement joins TRBV4-1 to TRBJ2-2; TRBD1 agrees at 7 bases. This CDR3 is built from 16 residues. With V trimmed by 1 base and J by 2 bases, 4 bases remained unmatched. CDR1 and CDR2 from the germline V gene are MGHRA and YSYEKL. As DNA, the CDR3 is TGCGCCAGCAGCCAAGGACAGGGCCTTAACACCGGGGAGCTGTTTTTT. Its protein is CASSQGQGLNTGELFF.

This chain joins TRBV4-1 and TRBJ2-2, with a tentative D call TRBD1 (6 bases). Per germline, CDR1 MGHRA and CDR2 YSYEKL. V shed 3 bases and J shed 3 bases, with 11 bases lying between them. This CDR3 comprises 15 residues. CDR3 region: CASSQRGQYTGELFF. The CDR3 DNA is TGCGCCAGCAGCCAGAGAGGACAGTACACCGGGGAGCTGTTTTTT.

This clone appeared a single time. The rearrangement uses TRBV7-9 and TRBJ1-4; 9 bases line up with TRBD1. The CDR3 contains 14 residues. CDR1 and CDR2 from the germline V gene are SEHNR and FQNEAQ (reference sequence). V lost 1 base, J lost 7 bases, and 1 base stayed unmatched. This CDR3 reads CASSLGTGVEKLFF. The CDR3 region has the DNA TGTGCCAGCAGCTTAGGGACAGGGGTTGAAAAACTGTTTTTT.

The rearrangement uses TRBV10-3 and TRBJ2-7; D call uncertain. The V end lost 6 bases, the J end lost 1 base, and 10 bases lay between the germline ends. CDR1 is ENHRY and CDR2 is SYGVKD in the germline V gene. The CDR3 is 13 residues long. CDR3 sequence reads: CAISPTESYEQYF. The CDR3 nucleotides are TGTGCCATCAGCCCGACTGAATCCTACGAGCAGTACTTC.

The chain recombines TRBV25-1 with TRBJ2-1; 9 bases are shared with TRBD1. CDR1 MGHDK and CDR2 SYGVNS come from the germline V gene. V trimming: 1 base; J trimming: 5 bases; junction bases outside the gene matches: 6. The CDR3 consists of 16 residues. CDR3 DNA: TGTGCCAGCAGTGAATGGGGGACAGGGCAAGACAATGAGCAGTTCTTC. This sequence encodes CASSEWGTGQDNEQFF.

This clone has just one count. This chain links TRBV6-5 with TRBJ2-3, with TRBD2 as a possible D gene (6 bases). The CDR3 covers 13 residues. V lost 8 bases to trimming and J lost 3 bases, with 12 bases between them. In germline, CDR1 is MNHEY, CDR2 SVGAGI. CDR3 protein: CASLRGGTDTQYF. The CDR3 nucleotides read TGTGCCAGCCTCCGGGGAGGAACAGATACGCAGTATTTT.